This passage covers 14 T cell receptor beta chains from one sample sequenced in a study of cytomegalovirus exposure and HLA in healthy donors. 13 Jbeta primers and 60 Vbeta primers were used for the PCR. The repertoire was sequenced with immunoSEQ multiplex PCR; TCRdb's copy has only in-frame clones and lacks some. In the table there are some 180,000 clones, 85% of which are singletons. The sequencing input was PBMCs. These receptors originate from a woman aged 45 to 65 in good health and CMV-seronegative.

This clone occurred once. V and J are TRBV20-1 and TRBJ2-3; weak D call: TRBD2 (5 bases). V lost 3 bases and J 14 bases, leaving 15 bases between the germline ends. Per germline, CDR1 DFQATT and CDR2 SNEGSKA (reference sequence). The length of the CDR3 is 11 residues. CDR3 in amino acids: CSARRIGVAYF. The CDR3 nucleotides are TGCAGTGCTAGGCGGATCGGGGTCGCGTATTTT.

The V call is TRBV27, the J call TRBJ2-1; D may be TRBD2 (6 bases). This CDR3 is built from 15 residues. Germline values: CDR1 MNHEY, CDR2 SMNVEV (reference sequence). V shed 2 bases and J shed 8 bases, with 16 bases lying between them. In nucleotides, the CDR3 is TGTGCCAGCAGTTTAACGATCCGGGGAGGCCATGAGCAGTTCTTC. Translated, it gives CASSLTIRGGHEQFF.

This chain uses TRBV6-4 with TRBJ2-1; 8 bases fit TRBD2. The ends lost 0 bases at V and 7 bases at J; junction bases unmatched: 8. Germline CDR1 is MRHNA and CDR2 is SNTAGT. The CDR3 sequence is 16 residues long. In nucleotides, the CDR3 is TGTGCCAGCAGTGACTCTTTCGGGAGGGCCATTAATGAGCAGTTCTTC. It codes for CASSDSFGRAINEQFF.

This clone occurred a few times. This rearrangement joins TRBV28 to TRBJ1-6; D is unclear. Per germline, CDR1 MDHEN and CDR2 SYDVKM. The CDR3 consists of 14 residues. The germline V and J ends were trimmed by 6 bases and 0 bases, with 6 bases remaining between them. The CDR3 DNA sequence: TGTGCCAGCAGCCCCATCTCCTATAATTCACCCCTCCACTTT. Protein sequence: CASSPISYNSPLHF.

V usage is TRBV2 and J usage is TRBJ1-5; perhaps TRBD1 as D (5 bases). Germline V lookup: CDR1 SNHLY, CDR2 FYNNEI. The CDR3 extends over 15 amino acids. Trimming left V 6 bases short and J 3 bases short, with 15 bases between. The CDR3 bases are TGTGCCAGCAGCGAGCAGGGCGTGATCAATCAGCCCCAGCATTTT. Protein: CASSEQGVINQPQHF.

The rearrangement uses TRBV25-1 and TRBJ1-2, with 9 nucleotides matching TRBD1. The length of the CDR3 is 15 residues. Germline V CDR1 and CDR2: MGHDK, SYGVNS. V trimming: 4 bases; J trimming: 8 bases; junction bases outside the gene matches: 11. The CDR3: CASSVSLGTGQGYTF. The CDR3 DNA follows: TGTGCCAGCAGTGTTTCGCTCGGGACAGGGCAAGGCTACACCTTC.

This chain links TRBV7-6 with TRBJ1-4; D ambiguous. Trimming removed 2 bases at V and 3 bases at J, with 7 bases between. Germline V gene lookup returns CDR1 SGHVS and CDR2 FNYEAQ. This CDR3 is 14 amino acids long. The CDR3 bases are TGTGCCAGCAGCTTACAGTATTCTAATGAAAAACTGTTTTTT. This translates into CASSLQYSNEKLFF.

This clone was picked up one time. V is TRBV4-2 and J is TRBJ2-5, with 14 positions matching TRBD2. This CDR3 has 15 amino acids. J gave up 4 bases and V 4 bases, and 2 bases lay outside the gene matches. Germline V gene sequence: CDR1 LGHNA, CDR2 YNFKEQ. Here the CDR3 reads CASSLGTSGRETQYF. The CDR3, as DNA: TGTGCCAGCAGCCTCGGGACTAGCGGGAGAGAGACCCAGTACTTC.

The V gene is TRBV6-4, the J gene TRBJ1-2; possible D gene TRBD1, 6 bases. The V end was cut by 6 bases, the J end by 8 bases, with 16 bases between. This CDR3 has 13 residues. Germline CDR1 and CDR2: MRHNA and SNTAGT. CDR3: CASRADGGRGYTF. Written as DNA, the CDR3 is TGTGCCAGCAGGGCGGACGGGGGGCGCGGCTACACCTTC.

CDR3 DNA sequence: TGCGCCAGCAGCATACAGGTTAACTATGGCTACACCTTC. This translates into CASSIQVNYGYTF. The chain combines TRBV5-1 with TRBJ1-2, with a weak D call TRBD1 (5 bases). The CDR3 consists of 13 residues. Trimming removed 4 bases at V and 1 base at J, with 8 bases between. Per germline, CDR1 SGHRS and CDR2 YFSETQ. The full variable domain, completed using reference TRBV5-1 and TRBJ1-2, is KAGVTQTPRYLIKTRGQQVTLSCSPISGHRSVSWYQQTPGQGLQFLFEYFSETQRNKGNFPGRFSGRQFSNSRSEMNVSTLELGDSALYLCASSIQVNYGYTFGSGTRLTVV.

The J gene is TRBJ2-3, the V gene TRBV5-5; possible D gene TRBD1, 5 bases. Trimming pared 4 bases from V and 2 bases from J, leaving 14 bases between. The germline V gene has CDR1 SGHKS and CDR2 YYEKEE (reference sequence). The CDR3 totals 15 residues. CDR3 loop: CASSGQLTVTDTQYF. CDR3 bases: TGTGCCAGCAGCGGACAATTGACAGTCACAGATACGCAGTATTTT. The whole variable domain, filled in from reference TRBV5-5 and TRBJ2-3, reads DAGVTQSPTHLIKTRGQQVTLRCSPISGHKSVSWYQQVLGQGPQFIFQYYEKEERGRGNFPDRFSARQFPNYSSELNVNALLLGDSALYLCASSGQLTVTDTQYFGPGTRLTVL.

This chain connects TRBV7-7 to TRBJ2-7; TRBD1 matches at 7 bases. The CDR3 is made up of 13 amino acids. Germline CDR1 reads SSHAT; CDR2 reads FNYEAQ (reference sequence). V was clipped by 4 bases and J by 2 bases; unmatched bases: 2. This CDR3 reads CASSSGQTYEQYF. The DNA for the CDR3 is TGTGCCAGCAGCTCGGGACAGACCTACGAGCAGTACTTC. Drawing the rest from reference TRBV7-7 and TRBJ2-7, the complete variable domain is GAGVSQSPRYKVTKRGQDVTLRCDPISSHATLYWYQQALGQGPEFLTYFNYEAQPDKSGLPSDRFSAERPEGSISTLTIQRTEQRDSAMYRCASSSGQTYEQYFGPGTRLTVT.

The chain joins TRBV28 to TRBJ1-2; TRBD1 matches at 8 bases. Germline-derived CDR1 and CDR2 are MDHEN and SYDVKM. The V and J ends lost 8 bases and 4 bases, in that order; junction bases with no gene match: 6. This CDR3 region has 13 residues. CDR3 sequence: CASRQGPSYGYTF. The DNA of the CDR3 is TGTGCCAGCCGACAGGGGCCTTCCTATGGCTACACCTTC.

As DNA, the CDR3 is TGTGCCAGCAGTGTATTGGAGATTTGGGAGCAGTACTTC. This gives the protein CASSVLEIWEQYF. This rearrangement joins TRBV6-1 to TRBJ2-7, with D uncertain. The germline CDR1 and CDR2 sequences are MNHNS and SASEGT. The CDR3 length is 13 residues. V was shortened by 4 bases and J by 7 bases, with 14 bases between the two germline ends.